This T cell receptor (beta chain) was identified in a study of blood T cell repertoires in COVID-19. For the study at large: Sites in the United States, Italy and Spain provided acute and convalescent COVID-19 samples. PBMCs, B-cell-depleted T cells, or T cells provided the cDNA or gDNA that made up the material.

This table comes from immunoSEQ multiplex PCR, and its TCRdb copy is limited to in-frame clones, with some not included. Of about 120,000 clones listed, 81% are singletons. V shed 1 base, J shed 6 bases, and the junction held 9 bases outside the gene matches. The CDR3 is 16 amino acids. Germline assignment: CDR1 LGHNT and CDR2 FRNRAP. The receptor was isolated from a man younger than 40 with COVID-19, enrolled during active disease. The chain couples TRBV12-5 to TRBJ2-1; 7 nucleotides match TRBD2. The sample was peripheral blood. The DNA for the CDR3 is TGTGCTAGTGGTTTGGATCCAGCGGGGAGGGGCAATGAGCAGTTCTTC. This gives the protein CASGLDPAGRGNEQFF.